The source of this T cell receptor (beta chain) is a study of CDR3 diversity in severe acne. J gave up 8 bases and V 3 bases, and 13 bases lay outside the gene matches. Per germline, CDR1 SGDLS and CDR2 YYNGEE. CDR3 length: 16 amino acids. TCRdb used MiXCR to reprocess the PCR reads, holding one entry per CDR3 protein. Of over 85,000 distinct CDR3 sequences listed, roughly 51% are singletons. The chain combines TRBV9 with TRBJ2-1, with TRBD2 identical over 8 bases. The receptor was derived from a male donor with acne. The sample comprised blood. CDR3 bases: TGTGCCAGCAGCGCCGGGAACAGCGGGAGAACCGATGAGCAGTTCTTC. It translates to CASSAGNSGRTDEQFF.